The 3 T cell receptor beta chains in this list originate from one sample, sequenced in a study of T cell responses to AZD1222 COVID-19 vaccine (dated by TCRdb to the early 2020s). The library was produced with the immunoSEQ multiplex PCR assay. TCRdb stores this immuneACCESS table with in-frame sequences only. Part of the clones is absent; in the studies checked, under half of the shortfall reflects unresolved V genes, and no reason is known for the rest. The table for this sample lists over 100,000 clones; 85% to 90% of them were counted only once. The ten largest clones represent approximately 8.4% of the sample. In the paper's terms, the time point label means: baseline before first vaccination. Here the sequenced sample was peripheral blood, taken on day 0 of AZD1222 vaccination. The receptors stem from an adult in good health.

This chain connects TRBV29-1 to TRBJ2-1, with TRBD2 as a possible D gene (6 bases). The CDR3 covers 16 residues. Germline values: CDR1 SQVTM, CDR2 ANQGSEA. Trimming removed 5 bases at V and 2 bases at J, with 19 bases between. In nucleotides, the CDR3 is TGCAGCGTTCTGTTGGCGGGGATCCATCCCTACAATGAGCAGTTCTTC. Its translation is CSVLLAGIHPYNEQFF.

The rearrangement joins TRBV9 to TRBJ1-2; the match to TRBD1 covers 9 bases. From germline, CDR1 is SGDLS and CDR2 YYNGEE. V dropped 2 bases and J dropped 7; count of bases not matched to a gene: 6. The CDR3 sequence is 14 residues long. The CDR3 DNA reads as TGTGCCAGCAGCGTGGACAGGGGACTAGGTGGCTACACCTTC. This sequence encodes CASSVDRGLGGYTF.

This chain joins TRBV7-8 and TRBJ2-1; tentative D call: TRBD2 (5 bases). Germline V CDR1 and CDR2: SGHVS, FQNEAQ. Trimming took 5 bases from V and 14 from J, leaving 16 bases between them. This CDR3 has 12 residues. The CDR3 nucleotides are TGTGCCAGCAGCGAAAGGTGGGCGGGTGAGTTCTTC. Its protein is CASSERWAGEFF.